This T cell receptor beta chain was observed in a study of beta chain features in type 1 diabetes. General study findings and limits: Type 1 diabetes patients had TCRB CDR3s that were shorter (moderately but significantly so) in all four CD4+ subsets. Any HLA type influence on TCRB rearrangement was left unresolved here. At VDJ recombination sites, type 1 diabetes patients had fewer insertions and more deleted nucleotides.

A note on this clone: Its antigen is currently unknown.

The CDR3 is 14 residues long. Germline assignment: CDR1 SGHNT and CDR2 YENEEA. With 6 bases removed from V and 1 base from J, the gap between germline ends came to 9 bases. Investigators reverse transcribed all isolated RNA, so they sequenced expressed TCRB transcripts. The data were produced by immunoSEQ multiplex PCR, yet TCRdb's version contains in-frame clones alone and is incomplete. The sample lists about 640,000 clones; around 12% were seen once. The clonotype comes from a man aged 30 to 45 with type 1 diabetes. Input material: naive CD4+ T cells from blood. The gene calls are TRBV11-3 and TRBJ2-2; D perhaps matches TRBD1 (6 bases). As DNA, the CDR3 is TGTGCCAGCAGGATGACAGGGAACACCGGGGAGCTGTTTTTT. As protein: CASRMTGNTGELFF. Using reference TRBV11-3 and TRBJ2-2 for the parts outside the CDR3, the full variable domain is EAGVVQSPRYKIIEKKQPVAFWCNPISGHNTLYWYLQNLGQGPELLIRYENEEAVDDSQLPKDRFSAERLKGVDSTLKIQPAELGDSAVYLCASRMTGNTGELFFGEGSRLTVL.